These T cell receptor beta chains were read from a single sample in a study of T cell changes during pregnancy in multiple sclerosis. Only in-frame clones appear in the TCRdb table, and some are missing; sequencing was by immunoSEQ multiplex PCR. The sample has some 22,000 clones; about 84% are singletons. The specimen comprised CD8+ T cells from peripheral blood mononuclear cells, sampled before pregnancy. These receptors all stem from a female donor with multiple sclerosis, enrolled in a pregnancy study. CDR3s leave out the opening cysteine and the closing phenylalanine or tryptophan. The order of the fields is clone size, V gene, J gene, CDR3 protein. Some rows mark clone size as missing; the rest say once, few, many or name a class of expanded clone.

NA,TRBV7-7,TRBJ2-1,ASSSLLAGGVNEQF
NA,TRBV18,TRBJ2-1,ASSPETGGRYNEQF
NA,TRBV7-3,TRBJ1-2,ASSRLPGNGYT
NA,TRBV19,TRBJ1-5,ASSIGGQPQH
once,TRBV27,TRBJ1-5,ASSLTGMEPQH
NA,TRBV5-1,TRBJ1-1,ASSSGLDNTEAF
NA,TRBV5-4,TRBJ2-1,ASSPGQGEQF
NA,TRBV29-1,TRBJ1-2,SAPDPGGYGYT
NA,TRBV19,TRBJ2-3,ASSWDSNTDTQY
NA,TRBV4-1,TRBJ2-3,ASSQVWGEGTDTQY
NA,TRBV10-2,TRBJ2-7,ASSGTGSSYEQY
NA,TRBV5-4,TRBJ2-3,ASSSQCCSGPSTDTQY
NA,TRBV28,TRBJ2-1,ASSPLGLAVSSYNEQF
NA,TRBV9,TRBJ2-5,ASSEWAGLETQY
NA,TRBV7-7,TRBJ2-5,ASSPGVAGKAQY
NA,TRBV28,TRBJ1-2,ASSIGSGHPYGYT
NA,TRBV6-5,TRBJ1-4,ASSFSTVNNEKLF
NA,TRBV27,TRBJ1-4,ASSEKRGQPATNEKLF
NA,TRBV7-9,TRBJ1-2,ASSRTEANYGYT
NA,TRBV29-1,TRBJ2-2,SANDGINTGELF
NA,TRBV9,TRBJ2-1,ASSVAAASYNEQF
NA,TRBV7-9,TRBJ1-2,ASSLKGPNYGYT
NA,TRBV28,TRBJ2-3,ASSLRLAGSADTQY
NA,TRBV7-6,TRBJ2-3,ASSSTGNTDTQY
once,TRBV29-1,TRBJ2-2,SAGGPNTGELF
NA,TRBV5-6,TRBJ2-7,ASSLKWWGSSYEQY
once,TRBV5-5,TRBJ1-5,ASSLAGAGVNQPQH
NA,TRBV7-9,TRBJ2-3,ASSLGTRDTQY
NA,TRBV4-1,TRBJ2-1,ASSQGSGRNYNEQF
NA,TRBV4-3,TRBJ2-7,ASSQELGTGGHEQY
NA,TRBV14,TRBJ2-1,ASSQWWEREAADEQF
NA,TRBV7-9,TRBJ2-7,ASSLPGLYEQY
once,TRBV19,TRBJ2-3,ASSIGRRSSQY
NA,TRBV27,TRBJ2-1,ATTRVGEQF
NA,TRBV9,TRBJ2-5,ASSVVSLRGTQY
NA,TRBV5-4,TRBJ1-1,ASSWGGTEAF
NA,TRBV28,TRBJ2-7,ASSLWGQDYEQY
NA,TRBV5-6,TRBJ1-1,ASSRTGFEAF
NA,TRBV7-2,TRBJ1-1,ASSLVSDTEAF
NA,TRBV9,TRBJ2-3,ASSVAGLAGVLSSTDTQY
NA,TRBV15,TRBJ2-6,ATSRDGPASGSRSGANVLT
NA,TRBV4-3,TRBJ1-4,ASSQDLGFIDEKLF
once,TRBV6-5,TRBJ2-2,ASSFTGELF
few,TRBV30,TRBJ2-7,AYYLSAGPYEQY
NA,TRBV30,TRBJ2-7,AWDTGQTYEQY
NA,TRBV5-6,TRBJ2-7,ASSLPVGDFSYEQY